A selection of T cell receptor beta chains follows, all from one sample in a study of blood T cell repertoires in COVID-19. Generated by immunoSEQ multiplex PCR, the TCRdb table keeps only in-frame clones and is missing some. Among some 96,000 clones, 80% were seen once, and the ten largest hold approximately 30%. Sequences were obtained from peripheral blood. The receptors come from a man aged 65 to 85 with active or convalescent COVID-19. CDR3s include the opening cysteine and the closing phenylalanine or tryptophan. The D gene is left open where the match is weak. Part of the rows lack a size; the others show once, few, many or a class for expanded clones.

D	length	size	J	V	CDR3	DNA
-	15	-	TRBJ1-3	TRBV6-6	CASSYSETSGNTIYF	TGTGCCAGCAGTTACTCGGAGACCTCTGGAAACACCATATATTTT
TRBD1	14	-	TRBJ2-1	TRBV9	CASSEGQITNEQFF	TGTGCCAGCAGCGAGGGACAGATTACCAATGAGCAGTTCTTC
-	13	few	TRBJ1-1	TRBV5-1	CASSLQGNTEAFF	TGCGCCAGCAGCTTGCAGGGGAACACTGAAGCTTTCTTT
TRBD1	14	-	TRBJ2-7	TRBV4-1	CASSQDWDSYEQYF	TGCGCCAGCAGCCAAGATTGGGACAGTTACGAGCAGTACTTC
-	12	-	TRBJ1-2	TRBV24-1	CATQGVGYGYTF	TGTGCCACCCAAGGGGTTGGGTATGGCTACACCTTC
TRBD1	12	-	TRBJ1-2	TRBV5-1	CASSTGDGGYTF	TGCGCCAGCAGTACAGGGGATGGTGGCTACACCTTC
-	12	-	TRBJ1-1	TRBV19	CASSTYRSEAFF	TGTGCCAGTAGTACCTACAGAAGTGAAGCTTTCTTT
-	13	-	TRBJ2-4	TRBV7-9	CASSPVGRSIQYF	TGTGCCAGCAGCCCGGTAGGGAGGAGCATTCAGTACTTC
TRBD2	14	-	TRBJ2-7	TRBV19	CASSISGVSGEQYF	TGTGCCAGTAGTATAAGCGGGGTCTCGGGCGAGCAGTACTTC
TRBD1	14	-	TRBJ2-5	TRBV5-1	CASSFTGTGETQYF	TGCGCCAGCAGCTTTACCGGGACAGGAGAGACCCAGTACTTC
-	15	-	TRBJ1-2	TRBV5-4	CASSFFRGTNYGYTF	TGTGCCAGCAGCTTTTTTAGGGGGACAAACTATGGCTACACCTTC
-	12	-	TRBJ1-2	TRBV6-4	CASRHRAYGYTF	TGTGCCAGCAGGCACAGGGCCTATGGCTACACCTTC
TRBD1	15	-	TRBJ2-5	TRBV18	CASSSGTGTWETQYF	TGTGCCAGCTCATCCGGGACAGGGACCTGGGAGACCCAGTACTTC
TRBD1	14	many	TRBJ2-5	TRBV6-2/TRBV6-3	CASSYGQGQGVQYF	TGTGCCAGCAGTTACGGACAGGGACAGGGGGTCCAGTACTTC
TRBD1	14	-	TRBJ1-3	TRBV18	CASSSRGPGNTIYF	TGTGCCAGCTCGTCTAGGGGGCCAGGAAACACCATATATTTT
-	15	-	TRBJ2-6	TRBV5-6	CASSLGVTGANVLTF	TGTGCCAGCAGCTTGGGAGTTACTGGGGCCAACGTCCTGACTTTC
-	16	-	TRBJ1-5	TRBV24-1	CATSDPPGSTNQPQHF	TGTGCCACCAGTGATCCGCCGGGGAGCACCAATCAGCCCCAGCATTTT
-	12	few	TRBJ2-1	TRBV12-3/TRBV12-4	CASRQGYDEQFF	TGTGCCAGCAGACAGGGTTATGATGAGCAGTTCTTC
-	14	-	TRBJ2-4	TRBV14	CASSQDRGPNIQYF	TGTGCCAGCAGCCAAGATCGAGGGCCAAACATTCAGTACTTC
-	13	-	TRBJ2-7	TRBV27	CASSPTPSYEQYF	TGTGCCAGCAGCCCGACTCCCTCCTACGAGCAGTACTTC
-	13	-	TRBJ1-2	TRBV12-3/TRBV12-4	CASSNDKSYGYTF	TGTGCCAGCAGTAATGACAAGTCCTATGGCTACACCTTC
-	13	few	TRBJ2-2	TRBV6-2/TRBV6-3	CASSLSIAGELFF	TGTGCCAGCAGCTTATCAATAGCCGGGGAGCTGTTTTTT
TRBD2	16	-	TRBJ2-3	TRBV7-9	CASSPWTSGGADTQYF	TGTGCCAGCAGCCCGTGGACTAGCGGGGGGGCAGATACGCAGTATTTT
TRBD2	15	-	TRBJ2-2	TRBV7-6	CASSRSGGAAGELFF	TGTGCCAGCAGCCGGAGCGGGGGGGCTGCCGGGGAGCTGTTTTTT
TRBD1	15	-	TRBJ2-7	TRBV13	CASSLTGQGAYEQYF	TGTGCCAGCAGCCTAACTGGACAGGGGGCTTACGAGCAGTACTTC
-	14	-	TRBJ2-5	TRBV7-3	CASSRGGGRETQYF	TGTGCCAGCAGCAGGGGTGGGGGCAGGGAGACCCAGTACTTC
-	17	-	TRBJ2-5	TRBV28	CASTPPGHTRSAETQYF	TGTGCCAGCACCCCACCGGGACACACCCGATCGGCAGAGACCCAGTACTTC
-	14	-	TRBJ1-5	TRBV19	CASKETGLNQPQHF	TGTGCCAGTAAAGAGACAGGTCTCAATCAGCCCCAGCATTTT
-	15	few	TRBJ1-5	TRBV5-1	CASSPAGGSNQPQHF	TGCGCCAGCAGCCCCGCGGGGGGTAGCAATCAGCCCCAGCATTTT
TRBD2	16	-	TRBJ2-3	TRBV7-2	CASSTGSSGDTDTQYF	TGTGCCAGCTCCACAGGGAGTAGCGGGGACACAGATACGCAGTATTTT
TRBD2	20	-	TRBJ2-2	TRBV7-3	CASSLNRATGGSRDTGELFF	TGTGCCAGCAGCTTAAACCGGGCAACTGGCGGGAGTCGGGACACCGGGGAGCTGTTTTTT
TRBD2	17	-	TRBJ2-3	TRBV3-1/TRBV3-2	CASSQATSGRAQDTQYF	TGTGCCAGCAGCCAAGCCACTAGCGGGAGGGCGCAAGATACGCAGTATTTT
TRBD2	19	once	TRBJ2-3	TRBV5-1	CASSLRGLAGGPGTDTQYF	TGCGCCAGCAGCTTGAGGGGACTAGCGGGGGGGCCAGGCACAGATACGCAGTATTTT
-	14	-	TRBJ1-5	TRBV5-6	CASSLGGGGQPQHF	TGTGCCAGCAGCTTGGGTGGGGGCGGTCAGCCCCAGCATTTT
-	13	-	TRBJ1-1	TRBV7-6	CASSLEDSTEAFF	TGTGCCAGCAGCTTAGAAGACAGCACTGAAGCTTTCTTT
-	13	-	TRBJ2-5	TRBV5-1	CASSPVVQETQYF	TGCGCCAGCAGCCCGGTAGTCCAAGAGACCCAGTACTTC
TRBD1	13	few	TRBJ1-2	TRBV3-1/TRBV3-2	CASSPGTDYGYTF	TGTGCCAGCAGCCCCGGGACAGACTATGGCTACACCTTC
TRBD1	18	-	TRBJ2-2	TRBV4-3	CASSRDGGQGENTGELFF	TGCGCCAGCAGCCGAGACGGAGGACAGGGGGAAAACACCGGGGAGCTGTTTTTT
TRBD1	16	-	TRBJ2-2	TRBV5-8	CASSSGTAKNTGELFF	TGTGCCAGCAGCTCCGGGACAGCGAAAAACACCGGGGAGCTGTTTTTT
-	15	-	TRBJ2-7	TRBV10-2	CASSESGQMIYEQYF	TGCGCCAGCAGTGAGTCCGGACAGATGATCTACGAGCAGTACTTC
-	13	-	TRBJ1-1	TRBV7-9	CASSLQLNTEAFF	TGTGCCAGCAGCTTACAGTTGAACACTGAAGCTTTCTTT
-	13	-	TRBJ2-1	TRBV7-2	CASSLDSYNEQFF	TGTGCCAGCAGCCTGGACAGTTACAATGAGCAGTTCTTC
-	15	-	TRBJ2-7	TRBV5-4	CASSSLDSFSYEQYF	TGTGCCAGCAGCTCCCTGGACAGTTTCTCCTACGAGCAGTACTTC
TRBD1	15	few	TRBJ1-1	TRBV6-5	CASSPRPGQETEAFF	TGTGCCAGCAGTCCCCGCCCGGGACAGGAGACTGAAGCTTTCTTT
-	14	-	TRBJ1-4	TRBV2	CASSEGTENEKLFF	TGTGCCAGCAGTGAGGGGACTGAGAATGAAAAACTGTTTTTT
-	16	-	TRBJ2-2	TRBV28	CASRTSSGVHTGELFF	TGTGCCAGCAGGACCTCCTCAGGGGTGCACACCGGGGAGCTGTTTTTT
TRBD2	15	-	TRBJ2-7	TRBV6-2/TRBV6-3	CASSKLAGGLMEQYF	TGTGCCAGCAGTAAGCTAGCGGGAGGGCTCATGGAGCAGTACTTC
-	14	few	TRBJ2-3	TRBV2	CASSDWGEMDTQYF	TGTGCCAGCAGTGATTGGGGGGAAATGGATACGCAGTATTTT
-	16	-	TRBJ2-3	TRBV6-5	CASSWDGGKSTDTQYF	TGTGCCAGCAGTTGGGATGGCGGGAAAAGCACAGATACGCAGTATTTT
-	17	-	TRBJ2-2	TRBV10-3	CAISESGGRLDTGELFF	TGTGCCATCAGTGAGTCGGGGGGACGCCTGGATACCGGGGAGCTGTTTTTT
TRBD1	15	-	TRBJ2-3	TRBV10-3	CAISADRGSTDTQYF	TGTGCCATCAGTGCGGACAGGGGTTCCACAGATACGCAGTATTTT
-	13	few	TRBJ1-4	TRBV7-2	CASSLGRHEKLFF	TGTGCCAGCAGCTTGGGCCGCCATGAAAAACTGTTTTTT
TRBD1	17	-	TRBJ2-2	TRBV4-1	CASSQDRQGAQAGELFF	TGCGCCAGCAGCCAAGATCGGCAGGGGGCGCAAGCCGGGGAGCTGTTTTTT